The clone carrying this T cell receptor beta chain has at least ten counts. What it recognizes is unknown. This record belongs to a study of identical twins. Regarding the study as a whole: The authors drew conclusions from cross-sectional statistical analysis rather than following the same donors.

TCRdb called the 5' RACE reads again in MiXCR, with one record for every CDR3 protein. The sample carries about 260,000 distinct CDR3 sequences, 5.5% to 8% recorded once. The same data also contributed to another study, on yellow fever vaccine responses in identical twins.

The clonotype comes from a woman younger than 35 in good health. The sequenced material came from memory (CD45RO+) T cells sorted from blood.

As DNA, the CDR3 is TGTGCCAGCAGCTCCCTCTCGTATGGCTACACCTTC. Its translation: CASSSLSYGYTF. The chain joins TRBV7-8 to TRBJ1-2, with D unresolved. Per germline, CDR1 SGHVS and CDR2 FQNEAQ. This CDR3 has 12 amino acids. Trimming shortened V by 4 bases and J by 5 bases, and 8 bases separated the two germline ends.